Shown below are 23 T cell receptor beta chains from a single sample sequenced in a study of regulatory T cells in long-lasting Graves disease. Time point indicated: persistent/refractory GD, antithyroid drugs over 5 years with positive TRAb. With RNA extracted from PBMCs as input, the TCR library was made. Combining iRepertoire HTBI primers with Arm-PCR of CDR3 regions, the authors built TCR beta libraries. MiXCR, applied by TCRdb to the multiplex PCR reads, yields one record per CDR3 protein. The table lists approximately 360,000 distinct CDR3 sequences, less than 30% of them singletons, with about 29% in the top ten. Sequences were derived from peripheral blood mononuclear cells (PBMCs), sampled when the disease was refractory, from a patient treated with antithyroid drugs. Receptors were obtained from a woman in her thirties or forties with Graves disease.

This clonotype was counted a few times. The chain employs TRBV3-1 and TRBJ1-1; the D gene is possibly TRBD1 (5 bases). The CDR3 is made up of 18 amino acids. Germline V gives CDR1 LGHDT, CDR2 YNNKEL (reference sequence). V was shortened by 0 bases and J by 2 bases, with 19 bases between the two germline ends. The CDR3 sequence: CASSQEFTLSRGNTEAFF. The CDR3 coding sequence is TGTGCCAGCAGCCAAGAGTTCACCTTATCTCGGGGCAACACTGAAGCTTTCTTT.

On this clonotype itself: A read error may explain this, as a much larger clone is one base away. This chain joins TRBV13 and TRBJ1-1; 8 bases agree with TRBD1. The CDR3 has 14 amino acids. Germline V gives CDR1 PRHDT, CDR2 FYEKMQ (reference sequence). CDR3 bases: TGTGCCGGCAGCTCCGGGACAGGACCTTCTGAAGCTTTCTTT. Its protein is CAGSSGTGPSEAFF.

This clonotype has just a few counts. This chain links TRBV4-2 with TRBJ2-5; D unresolved. CDR3 length equals 14 residues. Germline lookup yields CDR1 LGHNA and CDR2 YNFKEQ. Trimming took off 0 bases at V and 5 bases at J, with 10 bases between the two ends. The CDR3 DNA is TGTGCCAGCAGCCAAGATCAGAGCGAGGAGACCCAGTACTTC. Protein: CASSQDQSEETQYF.

The sample holds many counts of this clonotype. The chain uses TRBV20-1 and TRBJ2-7; D ambiguous. V lost 7 bases and J lost 2, with 9 bases in between. The CDR3 loop spans 11 amino acids. CDR1 DFQATT and CDR2 SNEGSKA come from the germline V gene (reference sequence). The CDR3 DNA reads TGCAGTGTTGGCGATACCTACGAGCAGTACTTC. This translates into CSVGDTYEQYF.

The chain is built from TRBV12-3 or TRBV12-4 and TRBJ2-1; 11 nucleotides agree with TRBD1. This CDR3 spans 15 amino acids. V shed 6 bases, J shed 6 bases, and the junction held 7 bases outside the gene matches. The chain's CDR3 is CASSHGQGASNEQFF. The DNA for the CDR3 is TGTGCCAGCAGCCATGGACAGGGGGCGAGCAATGAGCAGTTCTTC.

This clonotype has only a few counts. The chain joins TRBV19 to TRBJ2-1; D not certain. The germline gives CDR1 LNHDA, CDR2 SQIVND (reference sequence). Trimming pared 5 bases from V and 0 bases from J, leaving 11 bases between. The length of the CDR3 is 15 residues. CDR3 in amino acids: CASSAQASSYNEQFF. As DNA, the CDR3 is TGTGCCAGTAGTGCCCAGGCCAGCTCCTACAATGAGCAGTTCTTC. The full variable domain, rest sourced from reference TRBV19 and TRBJ2-1, is DGGITQSPKYLFRKEGQNVTLSCEQNLNHDAMYWYRQDPGQGLRLIYYSQIVNDFQKGDIAEGYSVSREKKESFPLTVTSAQKNPTAFYLCASSAQASSYNEQFFGPGTRLTVL.

The chain links TRBV11-2 to TRBJ1-5; D possibly corresponds to TRBD1 (5 bases). Per the germline V gene, CDR1 is SGHAT and CDR2 is FQNNGV. V was clipped by 5 bases and J by 7 bases, with 21 bases between them. CDR3 length: 16 residues. CDR3 DNA sequence: TGTGCCAGCAGCAAGAGAGGGGTGGCGGGCAGCCAGCCCCAGCATTTT. Protein sequence: CASSKRGVAGSQPQHF. Full variable domain (rest looked up from reference TRBV11-2 and TRBJ1-5): EAGVAQSPRYKIIEKRQSVAFWCNPISGHATLYWYQQILGQGPKLLIQFQNNGVVDDSQLPKDRFSAERLKGVDSTLKIQPAKLEDSAVYLCASSKRGVAGSQPQHFGDGTRLSIL.

This CDR3 is CATQPHGSDEQYF. The CDR3 DNA reads TGTGCCACCCAACCCCACGGGAGCGACGAGCAGTACTTC. The V call is TRBV24-1, the J call TRBJ2-7, with D possibly being TRBD2 (6 bases). CDR3 length equals 13 residues. Per the germline V gene, CDR1 is KGHDR and CDR2 is SFDVKD. V lost 9 bases and J 5 bases, leaving 16 bases between the germline ends.

The J gene is TRBJ2-2, the V gene TRBV9; 7 bases fit TRBD1. This CDR3 comprises 18 residues. Germline CDR1 and CDR2: SGDLS and YYNGEE. J lost 3 bases, V lost 0 bases, and 11 bases had no gene match. The CDR3 coding sequence is TGTGCCAGCAGCGTAGCCCCAGGGGGTATTCTGGACACCGGGGAGCTGTTTTTT. Translation: CASSVAPGGILDTGELFF.

This clonotype was seen only a few times. The V gene is TRBV5-1, the J gene TRBJ2-5; the D is unclear. There are 13 residues in the CDR3. The germline V gene has CDR1 SGHRS and CDR2 YFSETQ. V shed 7 bases and J shed 3 bases, with 13 bases lying between them. CDR3 bases: TGCGCCAGCGCGAGGTTATACGAAGAGACCCAGTACTTC. It translates to CASARLYEETQYF.

Concerning this clonotype: This may be a read error: a much more frequent sequence differs by one nucleotide. The chain recombines TRBV7-2 with TRBJ2-5, with a tentative D call TRBD2 (5 bases). V lost 4 bases to trimming and J lost 6 bases, with 12 bases between them. This CDR3 contains 13 residues. CDR1 and CDR2 from the germline V gene are SGHTA and FQGNSA. CDR3 in amino acids: CASSSGGLKTQYF. DNA for the CDR3: TGTGCCAGCAGCTCTGGCGGGTTGAAGACCCAGTACTTC. The whole variable domain, filled in from reference TRBV7-2 and TRBJ2-5, reads GAGVSQSPSNKVTEKGKDVELRCDPISGHTALYWYRQSLGQGLEFLIYFQGNSAPDKSGLPSDRFSAERTGGSVSTLTIQRTQQEDSAVYLCASSSGGLKTQYFGPGTRLLVL.

This clonotype occurred many times. The chain couples TRBV28 to TRBJ1-1; maybe TRBD1 (6 bases). Germline V gives CDR1 MDHEN, CDR2 SYDVKM. The CDR3 totals 21 residues. V dropped 3 bases and J dropped 0 bases, with 29 bases sitting between them. CDR3 DNA: TGTGCCAGCAGTTTGTTAGCCGGGACACCTCCTTTTTCCGTCTTGAACACTGAAGCTTTCTTT. Residues: CASSLLAGTPPFSVLNTEAFF.

At least ten counts were recorded for this clonotype. The chain combines TRBV15 with TRBJ2-5; D is undetermined. The CDR3 has 14 amino acids. The ends were cut back, 1 base at V and 5 bases at J, with 11 bases in the middle. Germline CDR1 is LNHNV and CDR2 is YYDKDF (reference sequence). This CDR3 reads CATSRVGEGETQYF. The CDR3 DNA sequence: TGTGCCACCAGCAGAGTTGGGGAAGGGGAGACCCAGTACTTC.

With respect to this clonotype: Relative to the germline gene, one junction end is altered; a read error may explain this. The chain employs TRBV6-5 and TRBJ2-7; D could derive from TRBD1 or TRBD2 (5 bases each). In germline, CDR1 is MNHEY, CDR2 SVGAGI. This CDR3 is built from 13 residues. CDR3 sequence (DNA): TGTGCCAGCAGTTCGGGGCCCTCCCACGAGCAGTACTTC. Translation: CASSSGPSHEQYF.

V is TRBV7-8 and J is TRBJ2-2; 7 nucleotides match TRBD1. Trimming removed 0 bases from V and 2 bases from J; junction bases left unmatched: 6. The length of the CDR3 is 17 residues. Germline V gene lookup returns CDR1 SGHVS and CDR2 FQNEAQ. CDR3 sequence: CASSLARTGPNTGELFF. CDR3 bases: TGTGCCAGCAGCTTAGCGCGGACAGGCCCCAACACCGGGGAGCTGTTTTTT.

This clonotype was counted ten times or more. V is TRBV6-9 and J is TRBJ2-7; 9 nucleotides line up with TRBD2. This CDR3 has 14 residues. The ends lost 4 bases at V and 4 bases at J; junction bases unmatched: 5. The germline gives CDR1 MNHGY, CDR2 SVAAGI. The CDR3 DNA follows: TGTGCCAGCAGTTTAGCGGGAGATGTGTACGAGCAGTACTTC. Translating it yields CASSLAGDVYEQYF.

This clonotype turned up a few times. This rearrangement joins TRBV4-1 to TRBJ2-5, with a possible D match to TRBD2 (6 bases). V was clipped by 4 bases and J by 5 bases, with 20 bases between them. Germline V lookup: CDR1 MGHRA, CDR2 YSYEKL. The CDR3 has 16 amino acids. CDR3 region: CASSPSGTLKSETQYF. The CDR3 DNA sequence: TGCGCCAGCAGCCCCTCCGGGACTCTAAAGAGTGAGACCCAGTACTTC.

This clonotype was seen a handful of times. The genes are TRBV5-4 and TRBJ1-2; tentatively, D is TRBD1 (6 bases). The CDR3 is 14 residues long. The V end lost 5 bases, the J end lost 0 bases, and 11 bases lay between the germline ends. The germline V gene encodes CDR1 SGHNT and CDR2 YYREEE (reference sequence). The CDR3 nucleotides are TGTGCCAGCAGACGGACAGAAGCTAACTATGGCTACACCTTC. Amino acids: CASRRTEANYGYTF.

This chain uses TRBV3-1 with TRBJ1-5; unclear D gene. Germline V gene lookup returns CDR1 LGHDT and CDR2 YNNKEL (reference sequence). The CDR3 totals 13 residues. Between the trimmed V and J ends, which lost 2 bases and 7 bases, there was a span of 9 bases. The CDR3 protein is CASSQLGEQPQHF. Here the CDR3 DNA reads TGTGCCAGCAGCCAACTGGGAGAACAGCCCCAGCATTTT.

V usage is TRBV7-9 and J usage is TRBJ1-6, with no clear D. The germline V and J ends were trimmed by 0 bases and 7 bases, with 13 bases remaining between them. The CDR3 totals 16 residues. Per the germline V gene, CDR1 is SEHNR and CDR2 is FQNEAQ (reference sequence). CDR3 amino acids: CASSLARWKQNSPLHF. The CDR3 bases are TGTGCCAGCAGCTTAGCGCGTTGGAAACAAAATTCACCCCTCCACTTT.

This clonotype appeared many times. The chain combines TRBV12-3 or TRBV12-4 with TRBJ2-1; weak D call: TRBD2 (7 bases). The CDR3 contains 16 residues. The V gene lost 4 bases and the J gene lost 6 bases, with 19 bases spanning the gap. Here the CDR3 DNA reads TGTGCCAGCAGTTCAAGGGGGGGAGTGATTGGCAATGAGCAGTTCTTC. Protein: CASSSRGGVIGNEQFF.

In this sample, this clonotype turned up a few times. V is TRBV11-3 and J is TRBJ2-1; D is unresolved. The CDR3 spans 14 residues. The ends were cut back, 4 bases at V and 0 bases at J, with 7 bases in the middle. Germline values: CDR1 SGHNT, CDR2 YENEEA. The CDR3 sequence: CASSSQSSYNEQFF. In DNA form, the CDR3 reads TGTGCCAGCAGCTCTCAGAGCTCCTACAATGAGCAGTTCTTC.

This clonotype was seen repeatedly, ten times or more. The rearrangement links TRBV2 to TRBJ2-1, with 15 positions matching TRBD2. Losses at the gene ends were 0 bases for V and 7 bases for J; bases not matched to a gene: 16. The germline CDR1 and CDR2 sequences are SNHLY and FYNNEI. This CDR3 comprises 21 residues. CDR3 region: CASSEADPGLAGGPVANEQFF. Here the CDR3 DNA reads TGTGCCAGCAGTGAAGCGGACCCCGGACTAGCGGGAGGGCCCGTGGCAAATGAGCAGTTCTTC. Filled out from reference TRBV2 and TRBJ2-1, the complete variable domain reads EPEVTQTPSHQVTQMGQEVILRCVPISNHLYFYWYRQILGQKVEFLVSFYNNEISEKSEIFDDQFSVERPDGSNFTLKIRSTKLEDSAMYFCASSEADPGLAGGPVANEQFFGPGTRLTVL.